A selection of T cell receptor beta chains follows, all from one sample in a study of regulatory T cells in long-lasting Graves disease. TCRdb reprocessed the multiplex PCR reads with MiXCR, giving one entry per CDR3 protein. The sample lists under 350,000 distinct CDR3 sequences; roughly a fifth were seen once. This specimen was peripheral blood mononuclear cells (PBMCs), taken when the disease was refractory, from a patient treated with antithyroid drugs. These receptors were obtained from a female donor with Graves disease. Each CDR3 is given with its conserved first and last residue. The D gene is left open where the match is weak. For some rows the clone size is stated as once, few or many, or as a class when expanded; others skip it.

TRBJ1-2 12 NA many TRBV12-3/TRBV12-4 CASSLVVGGYTF TGTGCCAGCAGTTTAGTGGTAGGCGGCTACACCTTC
TRBJ2-5 14 TRBD1 NA TRBV28 CANSLQGRGWTQYF TGTGCCAACAGTCTACAGGGGAGAGGATGGACCCAGTACTTC
TRBJ2-3 15 TRBD2 NA TRBV6-5 CAGSYSLAGGDTQYF TGTGCCGGCAGTTACTCCTTAGCGGGAGGAGATACGCAGTATTTT
TRBJ1-1 11 NA many TRBV6-1 CAATSDTEAFF TGTGCCGCAACTAGTGACACTGAAGCTTTCTTT
TRBJ1-2 13 NA NA TRBV30 CAWRLGQIGGYTF TGTGCCTGGAGACTCGGCCAAATTGGTGGCTACACCTTC
TRBJ2-3 14 NA once TRBV20-1 CSARVAGPPDTQYF TGCAGTGCTAGAGTTGCCGGACCCCCAGATACGCAGTATTTT
TRBJ2-5 15 NA few TRBV7-2 CASSQDVAGWQTQYF TGCGCCAGCAGCCAAGATGTTGCGGGTTGGCAGACCCAGTACTTC
TRBJ2-7 16 TRBD2 NA TRBV25-1 CASSDSLAGGTYEQYF TGTGCCAGCAGTGACTCCCTAGCGGGAGGAACCTACGAGCAGTACTTC
TRBJ2-7 13 TRBD1 NA TRBV29-1 CSVDEGAGYEQYF TGCAGCGTTGACGAGGGGGCCGGCTACGAGCAGTACTTC
TRBJ2-7 15 TRBD1 NA TRBV6-2/TRBV6-3 CASSYLGQGLYEQYF TGTGCCAGCAGTTACCTGGGACAGGGCCTCTACGAGCAGTACTTC
TRBJ1-6 13 NA few TRBV5-6 CASSLASGSPLHF TGTGCCAGCAGCTTGGCGTCCGGTTCACCCCTCCACTTT
TRBJ1-2 12 NA few TRBV29-1 CSHLDGRGGYTF TGCAGCCATTTGGATGGGCGAGGTGGCTACACCTTC
TRBJ1-2 12 NA few TRBV19 CASSIMSRTITF TGTGCCAGTAGTATTATGAGTCGGACGATCACCTTC
TRBJ1-5 15 NA NA TRBV7-8 CASSLGGDGNQPQHF TGTGCCAGCAGCTTGGGCGGGGACGGCAATCAGCCCCAGCATTTT
TRBJ1-1 14 NA many TRBV6-5 CASSYGSMNTEAFF TGTGCCAGCAGTTACGGCAGCATGAACACTGAAGCTTTCTTT
TRBJ2-7 12 NA many TRBV28 CASSQFAYEQYF TGTGCCAGCAGCCAATTTGCCTACGAGCAGTACTTC